Each of the 20 T cell receptor beta chains below was sequenced from the same sample in a study of T cells after yellow fever vaccination. TCRdb itself ran the 5' RACE reads through MiXCR, one entry per CDR3 protein. Of 100,000 to 150,000 distinct CDR3 sequences in the sample, roughly 8.2% are singletons; the top ten hold 30% to 50%. This material consisted of CD8+ T cells sorted from PBMCs, taken on the day of the yellow fever booster vaccination. The source is a man between 18 and 35 years old who received the YFV17D yellow fever vaccine.

The table lists this clonotype with a few counts. The gene calls are TRBV4-1 and TRBJ2-5, with 15 positions matching TRBD2. V was clipped by 4 bases and J by 5 bases; unmatched bases: 11. Looked up from germline, CDR1 is MGHRA and CDR2 is YSYEKL. There are 18 residues in the CDR3. The CDR3 DNA is TGCGCCAGCAGCCCCACGGAGGGACTAGCGGGGGGTTTGGAGACCCAGTACTTC. Its translation: CASSPTEGLAGGLETQYF.

The rearrangement uses TRBV29-1 and TRBJ1-2, with D tentatively TRBD1 (5 bases). There are 13 residues in the CDR3. Germline V gene sequence: CDR1 SQVTM, CDR2 ANQGSEA. V lost 6 bases and J lost 10, with 21 bases in between. As DNA, the CDR3 is TGCAGCGTCGATCCAGGCGGGACGGAAGTCTACACCTTC. This encodes CSVDPGGTEVYTF.

This rearrangement joins TRBV12-3 or TRBV12-4 to TRBJ2-7, with 7 bases identical to TRBD1. Unmatched junction bases numbered 6, after V lost 4 bases and J lost 0 bases. This CDR3 has 15 amino acids. The CDR3 nucleotides are TGTGCCAGCAGTTGGGGACAGAGTAACTCCTACGAGCAGTACGTC. Protein: CASSWGQSNSYEQYV.

This clonotype was counted a few times. This rearrangement joins TRBV19 to TRBJ1-1; D remains unclear. Germline lookup yields CDR1 LNHDA and CDR2 SQIVND (reference sequence). This CDR3 is 14 amino acids long. The V and J ends lost 6 bases and 6 bases respectively, with 17 bases between them. Here the CDR3 DNA reads TGTGCCAGTAGGCCCGGACGGGGTTGGTCTGAAGCTTTCTTT. Its translation: CASRPGRGWSEAFF. Filled out from reference TRBV19 and TRBJ1-1, the complete variable domain reads DGGITQSPKYLFRKEGQNVTLSCEQNLNHDAMYWYRQDPGQGLRLIYYSQIVNDFQKGDIAEGYSVSREKKESFPLTVTSAQKNPTAFYLCASRPGRGWSEAFFGQGTRLTVV.

This clonotype was seen a few times. The CDR3 sequence is CASSLGVRIYEQYF. Written as DNA, the CDR3 is TGTGCCAGCAGCTTAGGTGTGCGCATCTACGAGCAGTACTTC. The V call is TRBV7-8, the J call TRBJ2-7; D is unclear. CDR1 and CDR2 (germline): SGHVS, FQNEAQ. The V end was cut by 1 base, the J end by 3 bases, with 10 bases between. There are 14 residues in the CDR3.

This clonotype was seen more than once but under ten times. The chain couples TRBV27 to TRBJ1-1, with D uncertain. Germline-derived CDR1 and CDR2 are MNHEY and SMNVEV (reference sequence). With 7 bases removed from V and 5 bases from J, the gap between germline ends came to 14 bases. The CDR3 length is 13 residues. The CDR3 here is CASTHSLATEAFF. CDR3 in DNA: TGTGCCAGCACCCACTCCCTCGCGACTGAAGCTTTCTTT.

The chain employs TRBV4-1 and TRBJ2-5; D is uncertain. The V and J ends lost 4 bases and 2 bases respectively, with 14 bases between them. Germline-derived CDR1 and CDR2 are MGHRA and YSYEKL. This CDR3 comprises 15 residues. The CDR3 loop reads CASSPSSGRQETQYF. In nucleotides, the CDR3 is TGCGCCAGCAGCCCCTCCTCAGGCAGGCAAGAGACCCAGTACTTC.

This clonotype was recorded at least ten times. The chain couples TRBV28 to TRBJ2-3; 10 bases are a match to TRBD2. V lost 4 bases, J lost 0 bases, and 10 bases stayed unmatched. Germline V gene sequence: CDR1 MDHEN, CDR2 SYDVKM. The CDR3 totals 18 residues. The DNA of the CDR3 is TGTGCCAGCAGTTATCCACCTAGCGGGGGCCTCAGCACAGATACGCAGTATTTT. Translating gives CASSYPPSGGLSTDTQYF. The full variable domain, rest sourced from reference TRBV28 and TRBJ2-3, is DVKVTQSSRYLVKRTGEKVFLECVQDMDHENMFWYRQDPGLGLRLIYFSYDVKMKEKGDIPEGYSVSREKKERFSLILESASTNQTSMYLCASSYPPSGGLSTDTQYFGPGTRLTVL.

This clonotype was seen at least ten times. The chain links TRBV6-6 to TRBJ1-5; 8 nucleotides line up with TRBD1. After removal of 5 bases from V and 3 bases from J, the junction contained 6 bases not matched to a gene. Germline CDR1 and CDR2: MNHNY and SVGAGI (reference sequence). The CDR3 has 15 residues. CDR3 in DNA: TGTGCCAGCAGTCTACGACAGGGGTACAATCAGCCCCAGCATTTT. It encodes CASSLRQGYNQPQHF.

The chain links TRBV9 to TRBJ2-2, with D possibly called TRBD1 or TRBD2 (5 bases each). CDR3 length: 16 amino acids. Trimming stripped 0 bases from V and 1 base from J, with 10 bases between. Per germline, CDR1 SGDLS and CDR2 YYNGEE. CDR3 bases: TGTGCCAGCAGCGTAGAGGGACGGATGAACACCGGGGAGCTGTTTTTT. Translation gives CASSVEGRMNTGELFF.

The CDR3 protein is CATSPAGIVDTGELFF. In nucleotides, the CDR3 is TGTGCCACCAGTCCGGCAGGCATCGTGGACACCGGGGAGCTGTTTTTT. The chain has TRBV15 and TRBJ2-2; D call uncertain. This CDR3 contains 16 residues. Trimming removed 6 bases at V and 3 bases at J, with 17 bases between. Germline V CDR1 and CDR2: LNHNV, YYDKDF (reference sequence).

This clonotype was observed a handful of times. The J gene is TRBJ2-7, the V gene TRBV9; no firm D call. The V gene's germline CDR1 is SGDLS and CDR2 YYNGEE. The CDR3 covers 15 residues. The V end lost 4 bases, the J end lost 2 bases, and 16 bases lay between the germline ends. The CDR3 nucleotides are TGTGCCAGCAGCCCTAAGGACCGACCGGCCTACGAGCAGTACTTC. Translated, it gives CASSPKDRPAYEQYF.

The chain joins TRBV11-2 to TRBJ2-3; 10 bases line up with TRBD1. The junction had 18 bases not matched to a gene; V was cut back by 4 bases and J by 2 bases. The CDR3 is 20 amino acids. Looked up from germline, CDR1 is SGHAT and CDR2 is FQNNGV. The CDR3 coding sequence is TGTGCCAGCAGCTATCCCCCACCGGGACAGGGGACCTCTGACACAGATACGCAGTATTTT. It codes for CASSYPPPGQGTSDTDTQYF.

The CDR3 DNA reads as TGTGCCAGCAGCTTCTCAGGGGGCTTCACCGGGGAGCTGTTTTTT. It specifies CASSFSGGFTGELFF. The genes are TRBV7-9 and TRBJ2-2; TRBD1 aligns across 8 bases. From germline, CDR1 is SEHNR and CDR2 FQNEAQ (reference sequence). This CDR3 spans 15 amino acids. Losses at the gene ends were 3 bases for V and 4 bases for J; bases not matched to a gene: 4.

This clonotype has a handful of counts. This chain links TRBV25-1 with TRBJ2-1, with a weak D call TRBD1 (5 bases). The CDR3 is made up of 15 amino acids. From germline, CDR1 is MGHDK and CDR2 SYGVNS. The V end was cut by 1 base, the J end by 4 bases, with 11 bases between. The CDR3 loop is CASSESRQPYNEQFF. The DNA for the CDR3 is TGTGCCAGCAGTGAATCTAGACAGCCTTACAATGAGCAGTTCTTC. Using reference TRBV25-1 and TRBJ2-1 for the parts outside the CDR3, the full variable domain is EADIYQTPRYLVIGTGKKITLECSQTMGHDKMYWYQQDPGMELHLIHYSYGVNSTEKGDLSSESTVSRIRTEHFPLTLESARPSHTSQYLCASSESRQPYNEQFFGPGTRLTVL.

This clonotype occurred a few times. This rearrangement joins TRBV12-3 or TRBV12-4 to TRBJ2-7, with unresolved D. The CDR3 loop spans 12 amino acids. Trimming left V 1 base short and J 8 bases short, with 9 bases between. This CDR3 reads CASSLEDGQQYV. CDR3 DNA sequence: TGTGCCAGCAGTTTAGAGGACGGACAGCAGTACGTC.

The V gene is TRBV11-2, the J gene TRBJ2-5; perhaps TRBD1 as D (5 bases). CDR1 and CDR2 (germline): SGHAT, FQNNGV. This CDR3 has 16 amino acids. Trimming removed 3 bases from V and 3 bases from J, with 17 bases in between. CDR3: CASSFIMTVSKETQYF. CDR3 bases: TGTGCCAGCAGCTTCATCATGACAGTGTCAAAAGAGACCCAGTACTTC.

This clonotype has at least ten counts. V gene TRBV29-1 combines with J gene TRBJ2-5; D possibly matches TRBD1 or TRBD2 (6 bases each). CDR1 is SQVTM, CDR2 ANQGSEA, per germline. V shed 6 bases and J shed 5 bases, with 19 bases lying between them. The CDR3 is 14 amino acids. The chain's CDR3 is CSVRKGGPGETQYF. In DNA form, the CDR3 reads TGCAGCGTAAGGAAGGGGGGTCCGGGGGAGACCCAGTACTTC.

In its sample, this clonotype was seen a few times. The rearrangement uses TRBV7-9 and TRBJ1-6; D call uncertain. Germline assignment: CDR1 SEHNR and CDR2 FQNEAQ (reference sequence). Trimming shortened V by 2 bases and J by 7 bases, and 15 bases separated the two germline ends. The CDR3 has 16 amino acids. The CDR3 bases are TGTGCCAGCAGCTTAAACGAGGAGGCGGGAAATTCACCCCTCCACTTT. Amino acids: CASSLNEEAGNSPLHF.

This clonotype was seen a few times. This sequence joins TRBV3-1 and TRBJ2-7, with TRBD2 as a possible D gene (7 bases). Trimming took 0 bases from V and 5 from J, leaving 17 bases between them. CDR1 LGHDT and CDR2 YNNKEL come from the germline V gene (reference sequence). This CDR3 region has 16 residues. The CDR3 sequence: CASSQDLGGEGDEQYF. DNA for the CDR3: TGTGCCAGCAGCCAAGATCTAGGGGGGGAGGGTGACGAGCAGTACTTC.